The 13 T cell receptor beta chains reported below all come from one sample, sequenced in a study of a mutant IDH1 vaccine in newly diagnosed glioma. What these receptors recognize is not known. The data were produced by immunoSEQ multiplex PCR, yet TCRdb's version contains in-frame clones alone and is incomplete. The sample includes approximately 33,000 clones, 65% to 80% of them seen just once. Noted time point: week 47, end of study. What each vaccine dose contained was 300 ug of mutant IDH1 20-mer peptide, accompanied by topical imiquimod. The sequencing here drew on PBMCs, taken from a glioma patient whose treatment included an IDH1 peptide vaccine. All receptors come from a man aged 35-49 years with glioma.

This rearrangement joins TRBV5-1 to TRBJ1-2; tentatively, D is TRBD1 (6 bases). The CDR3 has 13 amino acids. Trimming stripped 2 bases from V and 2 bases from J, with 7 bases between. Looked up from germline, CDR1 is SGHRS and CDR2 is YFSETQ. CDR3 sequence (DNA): TGCGCCAGCAGCTTCCAGGGGAACTATGGCTACACCTTC. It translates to CASSFQGNYGYTF.

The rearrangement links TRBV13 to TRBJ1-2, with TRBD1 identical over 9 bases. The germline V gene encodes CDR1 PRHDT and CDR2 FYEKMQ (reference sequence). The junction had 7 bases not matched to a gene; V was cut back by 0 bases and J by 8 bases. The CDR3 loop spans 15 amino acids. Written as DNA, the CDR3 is TGTGCCAGCAGCTTAGGCACGGACAGGGGCAGCGGCTACACCTTC. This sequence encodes CASSLGTDRGSGYTF.

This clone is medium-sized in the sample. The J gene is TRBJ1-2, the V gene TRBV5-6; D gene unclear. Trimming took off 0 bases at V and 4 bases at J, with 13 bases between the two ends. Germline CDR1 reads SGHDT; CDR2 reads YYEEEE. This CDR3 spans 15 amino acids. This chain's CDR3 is CASSLVAVRGYGYTF. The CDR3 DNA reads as TGTGCCAGCAGCTTGGTGGCAGTTCGAGGCTATGGCTACACCTTC.

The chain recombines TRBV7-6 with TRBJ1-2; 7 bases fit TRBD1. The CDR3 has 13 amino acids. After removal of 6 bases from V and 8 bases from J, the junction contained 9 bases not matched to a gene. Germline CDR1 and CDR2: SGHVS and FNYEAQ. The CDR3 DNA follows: TGTGCCAGCAGTGAAAGACAGGGTTACGGCTACACCTTC. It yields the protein CASSERQGYGYTF.

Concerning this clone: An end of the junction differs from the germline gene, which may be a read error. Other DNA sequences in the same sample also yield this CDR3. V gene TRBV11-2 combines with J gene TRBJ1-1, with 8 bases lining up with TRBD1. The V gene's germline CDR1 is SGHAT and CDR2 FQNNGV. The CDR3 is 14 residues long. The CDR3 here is CASSLTGEVTEAFF. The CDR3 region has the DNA TGCGCCAGCAGCCTGACAGGGGAGGTCACTGAAGCTTTCTTT. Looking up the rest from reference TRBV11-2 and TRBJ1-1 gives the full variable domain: EAGVAQSPRYKIIEKRQSVAFWCNPISGHATLYWYQQILGQGPKLLIQFQNNGVVDDSQLPKDRFSAERLKGVDSTLKIQPAKLEDSAVYLCASSLTGEVTEAFFGQGTRLTVV.

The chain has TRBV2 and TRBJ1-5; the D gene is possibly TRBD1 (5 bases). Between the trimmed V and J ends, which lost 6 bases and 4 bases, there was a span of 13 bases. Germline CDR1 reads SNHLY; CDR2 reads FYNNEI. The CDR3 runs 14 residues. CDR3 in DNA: TGTGCCAGCAGCGGGGGGTCCCTAAATCAGCCCCAGCATTTT. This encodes CASSGGSLNQPQHF.

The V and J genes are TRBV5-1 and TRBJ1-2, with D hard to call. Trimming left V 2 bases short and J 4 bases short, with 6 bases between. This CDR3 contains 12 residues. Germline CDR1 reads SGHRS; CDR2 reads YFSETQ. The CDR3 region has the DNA TGCGCCAGCAGCTTAGGCACCTATGGCTACACCTTC. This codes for CASSLGTYGYTF. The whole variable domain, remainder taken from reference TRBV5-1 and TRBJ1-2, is KAGVTQTPRYLIKTRGQQVTLSCSPISGHRSVSWYQQTPGQGLQFLFEYFSETQRNKGNFPGRFSGRQFSNSRSEMNVSTLELGDSALYLCASSLGTYGYTFGSGTRLTVV.

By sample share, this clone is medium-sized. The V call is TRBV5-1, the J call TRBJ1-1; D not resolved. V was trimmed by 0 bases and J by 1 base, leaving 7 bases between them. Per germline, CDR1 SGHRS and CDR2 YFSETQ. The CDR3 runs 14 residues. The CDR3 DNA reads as TGCGCCAGCAGCTTGGCCGCGGAGAACACTGAAGCTTTCTTT. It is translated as CASSLAAENTEAFF. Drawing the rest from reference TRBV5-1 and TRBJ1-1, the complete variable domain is KAGVTQTPRYLIKTRGQQVTLSCSPISGHRSVSWYQQTPGQGLQFLFEYFSETQRNKGNFPGRFSGRQFSNSRSEMNVSTLELGDSALYLCASSLAAENTEAFFGQGTRLTVV.

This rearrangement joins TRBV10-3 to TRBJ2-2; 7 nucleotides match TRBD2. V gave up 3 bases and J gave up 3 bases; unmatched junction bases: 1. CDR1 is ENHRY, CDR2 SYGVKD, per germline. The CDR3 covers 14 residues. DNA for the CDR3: TGTGCCATCAGTGACGCGGGAGACACCGGGGAGCTGTTTTTT. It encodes CAISDAGDTGELFF.

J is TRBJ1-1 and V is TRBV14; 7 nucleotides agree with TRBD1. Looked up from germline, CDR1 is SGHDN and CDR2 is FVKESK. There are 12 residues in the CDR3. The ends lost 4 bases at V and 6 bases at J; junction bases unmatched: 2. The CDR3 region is CASSRQGPEAFF. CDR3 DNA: TGTGCCAGCAGCCGACAGGGTCCTGAAGCTTTCTTT. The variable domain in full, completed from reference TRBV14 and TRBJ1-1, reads EAGVTQFPSHSVIEKGQTVTLRCDPISGHDNLYWYRRVMGKEIKFLLHFVKESKQDESGMPNNRFLAERTGGTYSTLKVQPAELEDSGVYFCASSRQGPEAFFGQGTRLTVV.

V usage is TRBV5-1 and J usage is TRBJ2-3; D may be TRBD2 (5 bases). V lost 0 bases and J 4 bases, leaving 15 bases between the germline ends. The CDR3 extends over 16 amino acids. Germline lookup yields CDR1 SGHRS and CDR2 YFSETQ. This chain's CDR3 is CASSLEIGSGADTQYF. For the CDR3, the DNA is TGCGCCAGCAGCTTGGAAATTGGGAGTGGGGCAGATACGCAGTATTTT.

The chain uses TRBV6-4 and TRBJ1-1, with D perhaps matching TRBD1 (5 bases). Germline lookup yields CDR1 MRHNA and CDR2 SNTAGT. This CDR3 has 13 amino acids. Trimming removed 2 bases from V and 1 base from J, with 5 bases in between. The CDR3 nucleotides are TGTGCCAGCAGTGACGGACAGAACACTGAAGCTTTCTTT. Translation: CASSDGQNTEAFF.

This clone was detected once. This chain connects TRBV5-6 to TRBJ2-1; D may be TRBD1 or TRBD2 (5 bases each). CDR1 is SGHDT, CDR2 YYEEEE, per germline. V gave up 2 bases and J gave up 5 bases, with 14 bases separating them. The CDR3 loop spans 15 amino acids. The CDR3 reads CASSLTGGHNNEQFF. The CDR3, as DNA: TGTGCCAGCAGCTTAACAGGAGGACATAACAATGAGCAGTTCTTC.